The next 4 T cell receptor beta chains were all read from a single sample in a study of CD4 T cells in relation to SARS-CoV-2 and coronaviruses. Their antigens are not known. Some clones are missing from TCRdb's copy, which holds only in-frame ones; the method was immunoSEQ multiplex PCR. This table holds roughly 23,000 clones, about 73% found once. Before the COVID-19 pandemic, during about 2010-2018, CD4+ T cells were taken from unexposed donors. Isolation of CD4+ T cells took place after approximately 11 days in culture. Input material: CD4+ T cells from PBMCs, cultured in vitro. All receptors come from a human donor in good health.

The rearrangement joins TRBV7-2 to TRBJ2-7, with a weak D call TRBD2 (6 bases). V gave up 4 bases and J gave up 3 bases, with 13 bases separating them. The CDR3 spans 14 residues. Germline V CDR1 and CDR2: SGHTA, FQGNSA. The CDR3 is CASSSTGTVYEQYF. DNA for the CDR3: TGTGCCAGCAGCTCCACCGGGACTGTCTACGAGCAGTACTTC. Together with reference TRBV7-2 and TRBJ2-7, the CDR3 gives the full variable domain: GAGVSQSPSNKVTEKGKDVELRCDPISGHTALYWYRQSLGQGLEFLIYFQGNSAPDKSGLPSDRFSAERTGGSVSTLTIQRTQQEDSAVYLCASSSTGTVYEQYFGPGTRLTVT.

There are a few counts of this clone. This sequence joins TRBV7-2 and TRBJ2-7, with a weak D call TRBD1 (5 bases). The CDR3 is made up of 15 amino acids. Germline V gene data show CDR1 as SGHTA and CDR2 as FQGNSA. V shed 3 bases and J shed 6 bases, with 18 bases lying between them. The CDR3 region is CASSFNTLGPLEQYF. CDR3 bases: TGTGCCAGCAGCTTCAATACACTGGGGCCTCTCGAGCAGTACTTC.

This chain joins TRBV7-2 and TRBJ2-4; D gene uncertain. Germline CDR1 SGHTA, CDR2 FQGNSA. V lost 1 base, J lost 0 bases, and 10 bases lay in between. This CDR3 spans 16 amino acids. The CDR3 protein is CASSLDFSLAKNIQYF. The CDR3 nucleotides read TGTGCCAGCAGCTTAGATTTCAGCTTAGCCAAAAACATTCAGTACTTC.

V and J are TRBV4-3 and TRBJ1-4; D uncertain. The CDR3 covers 16 residues. CDR1 is LGHNA, CDR2 YSLEER, per germline. Trimming shortened V by 4 bases and J by 8 bases, and 20 bases separated the two germline ends. The chain's CDR3 is CASSPNFGNVYEKLFF. DNA for the CDR3: TGCGCCAGCAGCCCAAACTTCGGTAACGTCTACGAAAAACTGTTTTTT.